The 8 T cell receptor beta chains presented below share a single source sample, sequenced in a study of OX40 agonist ivuxolimab in advanced cancers. Using immunoSEQ multiplex PCR, the repertoire was profiled, and TCRdb retains in-frame clones only, with some absent. The top ten clones hold around 0.8% of a sample with 50,000 to 65,000 clones, about 89% of them seen once. This specimen was CD4+ or CD8+ T cells sorted from blood, taken in a trial of the OX40 agonist ivuxolimab. These receptors came from an adult with an advanced solid tumor such as melanoma, head and neck, liver or kidney cancer.

The chain uses TRBV6-1 and TRBJ1-3; D remains unclear. The CDR3 spans 16 residues. Germline CDR1 reads MNHNS; CDR2 reads SASEGT. Trimming shortened V by 3 bases and J by 1 base, and 13 bases separated the two germline ends. The CDR3 sequence is CASSEPGHPSGNTIYF. DNA for the CDR3: TGTGCCAGCAGTGAGCCGGGCCACCCTTCTGGAAACACCATATATTTT.

The V call is TRBV7-2, the J call TRBJ2-2; 10 positions agree with TRBD2. The CDR3 loop spans 16 amino acids. Germline loops: CDR1 SGHTA, CDR2 FQGNSA. V was pared by 2 bases and J by 3 bases, with 3 bases of the junction left unmatched. Written as DNA, the CDR3 is TGTGCCAGCAGCTTAAAGACTAGCGGGTACACCGGGGAGCTGTTTTTT. As protein: CASSLKTSGYTGELFF.

The chain employs TRBV28 and TRBJ2-1; tentatively, D is TRBD2 (6 bases). Per the germline V gene, CDR1 is MDHEN and CDR2 is SYDVKM. Trimming took off 7 bases at V and 8 bases at J, with 18 bases between the two ends. This CDR3 is built from 14 residues. CDR3 DNA: TGTGCCAGCAAACGGGAGCCGGGGGTCCATGAGCAGTTCTTC. Translation gives CASKREPGVHEQFF.

This sequence joins TRBV29-1 and TRBJ2-7; TRBD1 agrees at 11 bases. The V and J ends lost 7 bases and 7 bases, in that order; junction bases with no gene match: 6. Germline V gene data show CDR1 as SQVTM and CDR2 as ANQGSEA. The CDR3 has 12 residues. The CDR3 bases are TGCAGCGGCACCGGGACAGGGGGAGAGCAGTACTTC. It yields the protein CSGTGTGGEQYF.

This chain links TRBV5-4 with TRBJ1-1, with TRBD1 matching 7 bases. In germline, CDR1 is SGHNT, CDR2 YYREEE (reference sequence). The J segment lost 5 bases and the V segment lost 4 bases, leaving 17 bases of the junction unmatched. The CDR3 is 17 residues long. The CDR3, as DNA: TGTGCCAGCAGCCAAACTCAGGGGGTAAATTTGGGAACTGAAGCTTTCTTT. It encodes CASSQTQGVNLGTEAFF.

The chain combines TRBV5-8 with TRBJ2-3; D gene unclear. The germline V gene has CDR1 SGHTS and CDR2 YDEGEE. The CDR3 has 13 amino acids. V gave up 4 bases and J gave up 5 bases, with 11 bases separating them. CDR3 DNA: TGTGCCAGCAGCCATGACCCGGGAGATACGCAGTATTTT. This translates into CASSHDPGDTQYF.

The V and J genes are TRBV6-6 and TRBJ1-2, with D hard to call. V was cut by 0 bases and J by 7 bases, with 6 bases left in between. The germline gives CDR1 MNHNY, CDR2 SVGAGI (reference sequence). This CDR3 spans 12 amino acids. The CDR3 DNA reads as TGTGCCAGCAGTTACTCCTCTCCTGGCTACACCTTC. Its protein is CASSYSSPGYTF.

The chain combines TRBV7-6 with TRBJ1-3; TRBD1 matches 7 bases. With V trimmed by 1 base and J by 6 bases, 12 bases remained unmatched. CDR1 and CDR2 (germline): SGHVS, FNYEAQ. CDR3 length: 17 amino acids. CDR3 sequence (DNA): TGTGCCAGCAGCTTAGAACAGGGGAGATTGCTTCTAAACACCATATATTTT. As protein: CASSLEQGRLLLNTIYF.